A selection of T cell receptor beta chains follows, all from one sample in a study of radiation and T cells in renal cell carcinoma. The assay was immunoSEQ multiplex PCR, and TCRdb's table has in-frame clones only and misses some. Of 150,000 to 160,000 clones detected, about nine tenths appear once; the ten largest clones hold under 15%. The sequenced sample was blood, obtained from a patient whose treatment included radiotherapy and nephrectomy. Source of these receptors: a woman aged 45-60 years with renal cell carcinoma. Each CDR3 is given with its conserved first and last residue. Each record gives: clone size, V gene, J gene, D gene, CDR3 protein, CDR3 DNA. A D gene is named only where the DNA matches it firmly. Expanded clones are given a class, and other clones once, few, many or no size at all.

NA,TRBV19,TRBJ1-1,NA,CASSPGSENTEAFF,TGTGCCAGTAGTCCCGGTTCTGAGAACACTGAAGCTTTCTTT
NA,TRBV6-5,TRBJ1-3,NA,CASRPQGRGNTIYF,TGTGCCAGCAGGCCCCAGGGGCGAGGAAACACCATATATTTT
once,TRBV6-5,TRBJ1-2,TRBD1,CASSGQGAKDYGYTF,TGTGCCAGCAGCGGACAGGGGGCTAAAGACTATGGCTACACCTTC
NA,TRBV9,TRBJ2-2,NA,CASSVTALSSTGELFF,TGTGCCAGCAGCGTAACGGCCTTGTCGTCCACCGGGGAGCTGTTTTTT
NA,TRBV18,TRBJ1-1,NA,CASSPPFFRYTEAFF,TGTGCCAGCTCACCACCTTTTTTCAGGTACACTGAAGCTTTCTTT
NA,TRBV19,TRBJ1-5,NA,CASSIDRDNNQPQHF,TGTGCCAGTAGTATAGATCGGGATAACAATCAGCCCCAGCATTTT
NA,TRBV5-1,TRBJ2-3,NA,CASSQERIVDTQYF,TGCGCCAGCAGTCAGGAGAGGATCGTGGATACGCAGTATTTT
once,TRBV14,TRBJ2-7,NA,CASSRTSDGYYEQYF,TGTGCCAGCAGCCGAACTTCGGACGGATACTACGAGCAGTACTTC
NA,TRBV7-9,TRBJ2-1,NA,CASSLFDGPWDEQFF,TGTGCCAGCAGCTTATTTGACGGGCCCTGGGATGAGCAGTTCTTC
NA,TRBV6-1,TRBJ2-6,NA,CASSREGAGANVLTF,TGTGCCAGCAGTCGAGAGGGGGCTGGGGCCAACGTCCTGACTTTC
NA,TRBV6-1,TRBJ2-5,NA,CASSEVIRIETQYF,TGTGCCAGCAGTGAAGTAATCAGGATCGAGACCCAGTACTTC
once,TRBV4-3,TRBJ2-1,NA,CASSQERYNEQFF,TGCGCCAGCAGCCAAGAGCGATACAATGAGCAGTTCTTC
NA,TRBV6-5,TRBJ1-2,NA,CASSYSTGFYGYTF,TGTGCCAGCAGTTACTCAACAGGGTTCTATGGCTACACCTTC
NA,TRBV9,TRBJ2-2,TRBD2,CASSVATGTSFAGELFF,TGTGCCAGCAGCGTAGCTACCGGGACTAGCTTTGCCGGGGAGCTGTTTTTT
NA,TRBV7-9,TRBJ1-1,NA,CASSGEAEAFF,TGTGCCAGCAGCGGGGAGGCTGAAGCTTTCTTT
NA,TRBV10-3,TRBJ1-5,NA,CAIREGTGQPQHF,TGTGCCATCAGGGAAGGGACGGGACAGCCCCAGCATTTT
few,TRBV19,TRBJ1-1,NA,CASSIGGYGAFF,TGTGCCAGTAGCATAGGGGGATATGGAGCTTTCTTT
NA,TRBV6-5,TRBJ1-2,TRBD1,CASSSPTGYYGYTF,TGTGCCAGCAGTTCTCCGACAGGGTACTATGGCTACACCTTC
NA,TRBV14,TRBJ1-6,TRBD1,CASSHRDRHNSPLHF,TGTGCCAGCAGCCACCGGGACAGGCATAATTCACCCCTCCACTTT
NA,TRBV9,TRBJ2-7,NA,CASSPRDTHYEQYF,TGTGCCAGCAGCCCGCGGGACACACACTACGAGCAGTACTTC
NA,TRBV19,TRBJ1-6,NA,CASNIKALHNSPLHF,TGTGCCAGTAACATAAAGGCTCTTCATAATTCACCCCTCCACTTT
NA,TRBV2,TRBJ1-6,TRBD1,CASSPIRGKGHPLHF,TGTGCCAGCAGTCCGATCAGGGGGAAGGGCCACCCCCTCCACTTT
NA,TRBV6-6,TRBJ2-2,NA,CASSYVVTPGELFF,TGTGCCAGCAGTTACGTGGTTACCCCCGGGGAGCTGTTTTTT
NA,TRBV11-3,TRBJ2-5,TRBD2,CASSPLPGTSGGAGETQYF,TGTGCCAGCAGCCCTCTCCCCGGGACTAGCGGGGGGGCCGGAGAGACCCAGTACTTC
NA,TRBV7-2,TRBJ2-2,NA,CASSLAGGPGELFF,TGTGCCAGCAGCTTAGCGGGGGGCCCCGGGGAGCTGTTTTTT
NA,TRBV30,TRBJ2-5,NA,CAWSFLGETQYF,TGTGCCTGGAGTTTTCTGGGGGAGACCCAGTACTTC
NA,TRBV6-5,TRBJ2-7,TRBD1,CASSRDRGLEQYF,TGTGCCAGCAGTCGTGACAGGGGGCTCGAGCAGTACTTC
NA,TRBV6-1,TRBJ2-7,TRBD1,CASRSPRTGSYEQYF,TGTGCCAGCAGATCCCCTAGGACAGGGTCCTACGAGCAGTACTTC
NA,TRBV21-1,TRBJ1-2,NA,CASSGPRDRGNGYTF,TGTGCCAGCAGCGGTCCCCGGGACAGGGGGAATGGCTACACCTTC
NA,TRBV2,TRBJ2-7,NA,CASSEAGSSYEQYF,TGTGCCAGCAGTGAGGCGGGGAGCTCCTACGAGCAGTACTTC
NA,TRBV5-5,TRBJ1-6,TRBD1,CASSLSDRVLPNSPLHF,TGTGCCAGCAGCTTGTCCGACAGGGTACTGCCCAATTCACCCCTCCACTTT
NA,TRBV7-2,TRBJ2-3,NA,CASRRGVSTDTQYF,TGTGCCAGCAGAAGAGGGGTTAGCACAGATACGCAGTATTTT
NA,TRBV12-5,TRBJ1-1,NA,CASGFFGAGGTEAFF,TGTGCTAGTGGTTTCTTCGGGGCCGGGGGCACTGAAGCTTTCTTT
NA,TRBV6-1,TRBJ1-2,NA,CASSVEVGIGYTF,TGTGCCAGCAGTGTCGAGGTGGGGATTGGCTACACCTTC
NA,TRBV7-7,TRBJ2-5,TRBD2,CASSLASGGQETQYF,TGTGCTAGCAGCTTAGCTAGCGGGGGGCAAGAGACCCAGTACTTC
NA,TRBV7-3,TRBJ2-3,TRBD1,CASSRDRGTDTQYF,TGTGCCAGCAGCCGGGACAGGGGAACGGATACGCAGTATTTT
NA,TRBV6-1,TRBJ1-2,NA,CASSGGRDYGYTF,TGTGCCAGCAGTGGCGGCAGGGACTATGGCTACACCTTC
NA,TRBV19,TRBJ2-7,NA,CASSMVGTYEQYF,TGTGCCAGTAGTATGGTCGGAACCTACGAGCAGTACTTC
NA,TRBV29-1,TRBJ1-2,NA,CSVGRDTNYGYTF,TGCAGCGTCGGCCGGGATACTAACTATGGCTACACCTTC
NA,TRBV7-9,TRBJ1-1,NA,CASSLGLAGTEAFF,TGTGCCAGCAGCTTAGGTCTCGCCGGCACTGAAGCTTTCTTT
NA,TRBV18,TRBJ2-3,TRBD2,CASSITSGGGPDTQYF,TGTGCCAGCTCAATCACTAGCGGGGGTGGTCCGGATACGCAGTATTTT
NA,TRBV5-5,TRBJ2-5,TRBD1,CASSVGTVQETQYF,TGTGCCAGCAGCGTCGGGACAGTCCAAGAGACCCAGTACTTC
NA,TRBV7-6,TRBJ2-7,NA,CASSLAQYEQYF,TGTGCCAGCAGCTTAGCGCAGTACGAGCAGTACTTC
NA,TRBV19,TRBJ1-5,TRBD1,CASSGQGGEPQHF,TGTGCCAGTAGCGGACAGGGAGGGGAGCCCCAGCATTTT
few,TRBV27,TRBJ1-5,NA,CASRSISSNQPQHF,TGTGCCAGCAGGAGCATATCGAGCAATCAGCCCCAGCATTTT
NA,TRBV13,TRBJ1-1,NA,CASSTTLQGSPEAFF,TGTGCCAGCAGCACCACTTTACAGGGTTCTCCTGAAGCTTTCTTT
NA,TRBV18,TRBJ2-2,TRBD1,CASSPDRTNTGELFF,TGTGCCAGCTCTCCGGACAGGACGAACACCGGGGAGCTGTTTTTT
NA,TRBV5-1,TRBJ2-7,TRBD2,CASHEGLAGGVTYEQYF,TGCGCCAGCCACGAGGGACTAGCGGGGGGAGTAACCTACGAGCAGTACTTC
NA,TRBV25-1,TRBJ2-5,TRBD2,CASGLAGGGETQYF,TGTGCCAGCGGACTAGCGGGGGGGGGAGAGACCCAGTACTTC
NA,TRBV5-1,TRBJ2-1,NA,CASSYNRGNEQFF,TGCGCCAGCAGCTATAACAGAGGGAATGAGCAGTTCTTC
once,TRBV10-3,TRBJ2-7,TRBD1,CANSGTGVYEQYF,TGTGCCAACTCCGGGACAGGGGTCTACGAGCAGTACTTC
NA,TRBV9,TRBJ1-6,NA,CASSPGLYNSPLHF,TGTGCCAGCAGCCCGGGTCTCTATAATTCACCCCTCCACTTT
NA,TRBV7-8,TRBJ1-1,NA,CASKTDRTNTEAFF,TGTGCCAGCAAAACGGACAGAACGAACACTGAAGCTTTCTTT
NA,TRBV10-2,TRBJ1-3,NA,CASRGRDSGNTIYF,TGCGCCAGCAGGGGACGGGACTCTGGAAACACCATATATTTT